The clone carrying this T cell receptor (beta chain) has ten or more counts. This entry belongs to a study of T-cell reconstitution after alpha-beta-depleted transplantation in children. Germline-derived CDR1 and CDR2 are SGHAT and FQNNGV. V lost 0 bases to trimming and J lost 0 bases, with 9 bases between them. CDR3 length: 15 residues. Molecular barcoding with unique molecular identifiers was used for the TCRbeta library. Each CDR3 protein gets one entry after TCRdb re-called the PCR reads with MiXCR. The repertoire holds roughly 610,000 distinct CDR3 sequences, roughly a tenth seen once, with roughly 3.9% in the top ten.

The TCR was taken from a human donor who donated a stem cell graft to a child with acute myeloid leukemia. V usage is TRBV11-2 and J usage is TRBJ2-7, with D possibly matching TRBD2 (5 bases). This specimen was PBMCs from the stem cell graft donor, taken from the stem cell graft. The CDR3 here is CASSLERAVSYEQYF. As DNA, the CDR3 is TGTGCCAGCAGCTTAGAGCGGGCAGTCTCCTACGAGCAGTACTTC.